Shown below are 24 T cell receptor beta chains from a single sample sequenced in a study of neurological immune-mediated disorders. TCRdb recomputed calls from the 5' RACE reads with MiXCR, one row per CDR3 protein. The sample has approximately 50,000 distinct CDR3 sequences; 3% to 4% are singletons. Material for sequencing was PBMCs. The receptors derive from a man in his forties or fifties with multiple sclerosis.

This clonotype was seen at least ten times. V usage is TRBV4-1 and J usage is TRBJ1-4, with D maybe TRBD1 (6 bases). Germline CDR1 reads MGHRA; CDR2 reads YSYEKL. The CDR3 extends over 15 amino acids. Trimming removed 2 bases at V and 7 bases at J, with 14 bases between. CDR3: CASSQPQEGGEKLFF. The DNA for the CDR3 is TGCGCCAGCAGCCAACCCCAAGAAGGGGGTGAAAAACTGTTTTTT.

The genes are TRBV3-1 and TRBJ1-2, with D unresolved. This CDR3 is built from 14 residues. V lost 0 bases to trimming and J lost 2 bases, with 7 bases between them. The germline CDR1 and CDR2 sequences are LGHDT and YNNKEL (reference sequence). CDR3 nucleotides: TGTGCCAGCAGCCAAGAATCCAGGAACTATGGCTACACCTTC. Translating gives CASSQESRNYGYTF. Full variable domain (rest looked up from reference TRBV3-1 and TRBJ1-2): DTAVSQTPKYLVTQMGNDKSIKCEQNLGHDTMYWYKQDSKKFLKIMFSYNNKELIINETVPNRFSPKSPDKAHLNLHINSLELGDSAVYFCASSQESRNYGYTFGSGTRLTVV.

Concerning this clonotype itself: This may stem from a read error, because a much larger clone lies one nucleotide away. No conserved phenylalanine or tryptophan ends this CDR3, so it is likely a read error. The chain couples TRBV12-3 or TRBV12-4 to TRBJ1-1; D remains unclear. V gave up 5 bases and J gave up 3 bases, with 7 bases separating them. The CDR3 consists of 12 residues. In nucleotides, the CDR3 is TGTGCCAGCAGTGGGGTGTACACTGAAGCTTTCTGT. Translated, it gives CASSGVYTEAFC.

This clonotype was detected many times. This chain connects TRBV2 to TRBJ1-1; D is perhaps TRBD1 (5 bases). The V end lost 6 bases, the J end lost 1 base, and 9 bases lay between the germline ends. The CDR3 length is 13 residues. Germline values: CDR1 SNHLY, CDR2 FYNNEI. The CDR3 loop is CASRADRNTEAFF. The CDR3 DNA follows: TGTGCCAGCAGGGCAGACAGGAACACTGAAGCTTTCTTT.

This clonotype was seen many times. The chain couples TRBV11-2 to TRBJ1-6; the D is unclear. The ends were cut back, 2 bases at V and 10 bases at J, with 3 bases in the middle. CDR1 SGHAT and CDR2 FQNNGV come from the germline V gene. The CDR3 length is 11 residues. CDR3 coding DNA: TGTGCCAGCAGCTTAAAGTCACCCCTCCACTTT. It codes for CASSLKSPLHF.

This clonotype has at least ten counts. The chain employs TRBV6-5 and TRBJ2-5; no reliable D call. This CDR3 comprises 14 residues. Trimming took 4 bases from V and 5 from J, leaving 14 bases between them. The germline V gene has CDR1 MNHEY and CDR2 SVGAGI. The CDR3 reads CASSSMAAGETQYF. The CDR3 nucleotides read TGTGCCAGCAGTTCTATGGCCGCTGGGGAGACCCAGTACTTC.

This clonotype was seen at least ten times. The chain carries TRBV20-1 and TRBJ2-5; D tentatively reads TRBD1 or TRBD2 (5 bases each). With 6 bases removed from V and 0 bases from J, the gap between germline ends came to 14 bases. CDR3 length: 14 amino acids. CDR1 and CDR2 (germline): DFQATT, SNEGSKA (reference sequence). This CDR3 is CSAGEPLYQETQYF. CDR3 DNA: TGCAGTGCGGGGGAGCCATTGTACCAAGAGACCCAGTACTTC.

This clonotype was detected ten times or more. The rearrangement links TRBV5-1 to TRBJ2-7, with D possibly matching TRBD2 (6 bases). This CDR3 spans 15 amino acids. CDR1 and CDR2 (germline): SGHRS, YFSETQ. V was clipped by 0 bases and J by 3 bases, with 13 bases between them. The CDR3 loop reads CASSLVPGGDYEQYF. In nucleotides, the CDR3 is TGCGCCAGCAGCTTGGTTCCCGGGGGAGACTACGAGCAGTACTTC.

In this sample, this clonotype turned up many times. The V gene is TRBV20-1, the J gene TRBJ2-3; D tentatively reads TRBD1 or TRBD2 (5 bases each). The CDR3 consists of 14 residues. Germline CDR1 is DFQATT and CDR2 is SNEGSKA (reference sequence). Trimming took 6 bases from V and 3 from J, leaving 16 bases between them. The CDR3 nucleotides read TGCAGTGCCCTACCTGAGGGACCTACAGATACGCAGTATTTT. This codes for CSALPEGPTDTQYF.

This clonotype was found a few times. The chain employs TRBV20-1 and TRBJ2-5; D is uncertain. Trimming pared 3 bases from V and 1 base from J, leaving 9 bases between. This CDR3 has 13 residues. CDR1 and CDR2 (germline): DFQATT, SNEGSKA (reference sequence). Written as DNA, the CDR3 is TGCAGTGCTAGTTTACAGCCCCAAGAGACCCAGTACTTC. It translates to CSASLQPQETQYF.

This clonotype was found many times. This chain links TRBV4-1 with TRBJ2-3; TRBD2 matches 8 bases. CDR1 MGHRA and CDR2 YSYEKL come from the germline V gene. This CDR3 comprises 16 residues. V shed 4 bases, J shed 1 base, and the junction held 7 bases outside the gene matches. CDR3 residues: CASSLIAGSGTDTQYF. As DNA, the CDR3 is TGCGCCAGCAGCCTTATAGCGGGGTCTGGCACAGATACGCAGTATTTT.

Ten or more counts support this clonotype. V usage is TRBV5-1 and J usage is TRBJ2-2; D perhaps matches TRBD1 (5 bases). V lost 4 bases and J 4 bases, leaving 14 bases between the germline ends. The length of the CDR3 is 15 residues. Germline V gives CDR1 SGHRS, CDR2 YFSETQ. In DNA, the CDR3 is TGCGCCAGCAGCCCCACCCAGGGTAGCACCGGGGAGCTGTTTTTT. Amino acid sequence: CASSPTQGSTGELFF. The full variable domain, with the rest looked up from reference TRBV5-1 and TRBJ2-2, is KAGVTQTPRYLIKTRGQQVTLSCSPISGHRSVSWYQQTPGQGLQFLFEYFSETQRNKGNFPGRFSGRQFSNSRSEMNVSTLELGDSALYLCASSPTQGSTGELFFGEGSRLTVL.

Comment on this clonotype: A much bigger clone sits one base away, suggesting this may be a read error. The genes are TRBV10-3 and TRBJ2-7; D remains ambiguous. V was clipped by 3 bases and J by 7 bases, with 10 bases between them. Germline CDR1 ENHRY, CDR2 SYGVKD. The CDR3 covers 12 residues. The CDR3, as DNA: TGTGCCATCAGTGATAAGGGATATGAGCAGTACTTC. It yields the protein CAISDKGYEQYF.

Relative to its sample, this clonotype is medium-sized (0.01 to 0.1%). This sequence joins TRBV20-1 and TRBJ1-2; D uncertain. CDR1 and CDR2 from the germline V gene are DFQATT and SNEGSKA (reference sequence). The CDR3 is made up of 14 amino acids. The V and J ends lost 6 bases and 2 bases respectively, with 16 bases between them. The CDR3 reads CSAKLHIGNYGYTF. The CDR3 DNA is TGCAGTGCCAAACTTCATATCGGAAACTATGGCTACACCTTC.

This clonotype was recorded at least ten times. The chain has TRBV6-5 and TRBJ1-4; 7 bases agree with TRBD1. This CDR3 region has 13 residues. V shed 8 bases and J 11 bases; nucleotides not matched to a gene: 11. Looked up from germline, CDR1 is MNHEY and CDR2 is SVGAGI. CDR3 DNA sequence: TGTGCCAGCCCTAGGGACAGCGCCAGGAAACTGTTTTTT. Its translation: CASPRDSARKLFF.

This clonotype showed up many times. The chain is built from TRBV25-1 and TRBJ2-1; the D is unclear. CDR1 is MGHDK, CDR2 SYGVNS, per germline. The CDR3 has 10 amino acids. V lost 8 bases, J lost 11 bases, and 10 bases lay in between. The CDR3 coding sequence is TGTGCCAGCGTAAGTGGGAAGCAGTTCTTC. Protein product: CASVSGKQFF.

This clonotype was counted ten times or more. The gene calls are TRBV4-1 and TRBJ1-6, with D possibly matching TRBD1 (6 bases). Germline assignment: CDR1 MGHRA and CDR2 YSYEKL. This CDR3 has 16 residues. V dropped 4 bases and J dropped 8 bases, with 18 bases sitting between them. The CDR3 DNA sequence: TGCGCCAGCAGCCCTACGCAGGGGAAGGGTTATTCACCCCTCCACTTT. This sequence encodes CASSPTQGKGYSPLHF.

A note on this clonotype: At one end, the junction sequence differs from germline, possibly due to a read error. CDR3 sequence reads: CASSGQGRKPFAINQPQNF. The CDR3 bases are TGTGCCAGTAGTGGACAGGGTCGCAAACCCTTTGCAATTAATCAGCCCCAGAATTTT. This chain uses TRBV19 with TRBJ1-5, with 8 bases lining up with TRBD1. The V gene's germline CDR1 is LNHDA and CDR2 SQIVND (reference sequence). This CDR3 has 19 amino acids.

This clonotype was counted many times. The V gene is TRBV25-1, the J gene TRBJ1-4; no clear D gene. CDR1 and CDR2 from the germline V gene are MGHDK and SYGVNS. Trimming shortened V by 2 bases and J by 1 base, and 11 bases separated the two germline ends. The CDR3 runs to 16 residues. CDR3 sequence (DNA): TGTGCCAGCAGTGAACCGGTTCGGCTAACTAATGAAAAACTGTTTTTT. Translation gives CASSEPVRLTNEKLFF. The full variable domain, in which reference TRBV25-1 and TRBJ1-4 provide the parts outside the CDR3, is EADIYQTPRYLVIGTGKKITLECSQTMGHDKMYWYQQDPGMELHLIHYSYGVNSTEKGDLSSESTVSRIRTEHFPLTLESARPSHTSQYLCASSEPVRLTNEKLFFGSGTQLSVL.

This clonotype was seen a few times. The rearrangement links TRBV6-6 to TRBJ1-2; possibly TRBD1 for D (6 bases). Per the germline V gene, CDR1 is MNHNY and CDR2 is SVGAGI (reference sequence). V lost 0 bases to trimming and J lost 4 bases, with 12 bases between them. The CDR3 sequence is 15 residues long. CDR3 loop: CASSYSGGGFYGYTF. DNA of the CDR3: TGTGCCAGCAGTTACTCGGGAGGGGGTTTCTATGGCTACACCTTC.

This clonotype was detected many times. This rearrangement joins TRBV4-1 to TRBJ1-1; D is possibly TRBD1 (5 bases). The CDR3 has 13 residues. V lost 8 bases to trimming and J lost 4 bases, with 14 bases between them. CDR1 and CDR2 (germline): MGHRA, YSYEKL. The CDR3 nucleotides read TGCGCCAGCTCTCGGGACGAGGGCACTGAAGCTTTCTTT. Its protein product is CASSRDEGTEAFF.

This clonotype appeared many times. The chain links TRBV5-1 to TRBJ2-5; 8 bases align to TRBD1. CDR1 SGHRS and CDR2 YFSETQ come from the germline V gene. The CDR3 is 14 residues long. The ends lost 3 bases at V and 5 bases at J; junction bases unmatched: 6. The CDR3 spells CASSSGTGAETQYF. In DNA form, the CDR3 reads TGCGCCAGCAGCTCTGGGACAGGAGCGGAGACCCAGTACTTC.

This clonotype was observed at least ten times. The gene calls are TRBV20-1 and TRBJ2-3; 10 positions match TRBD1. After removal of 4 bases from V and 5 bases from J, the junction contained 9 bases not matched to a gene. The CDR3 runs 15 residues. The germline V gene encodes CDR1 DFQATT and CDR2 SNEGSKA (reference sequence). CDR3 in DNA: TGCAGTGCTACCGACCGGGACAGGGGAGAAGATACGCAGTATTTT. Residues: CSATDRDRGEDTQYF.

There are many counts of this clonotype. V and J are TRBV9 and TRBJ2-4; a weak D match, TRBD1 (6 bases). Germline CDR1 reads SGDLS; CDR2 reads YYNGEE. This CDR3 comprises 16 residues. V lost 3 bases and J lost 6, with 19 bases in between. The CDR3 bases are TGTGCCAGCAGCGCGGGGTCGGGGTTCAGGGGAAACATTCAGTACTTC. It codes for CASSAGSGFRGNIQYF.